This TCR beta chain was sequenced during a study of blood T cell repertoires in COVID-19. The overall study: COVID-19 samples collected from the United States, Italy and Spain covered acute and convalescent phases. PBMCs, B-cell-depleted T cells, or T cells were the source of the cDNA or gDNA that made up the material.

CDR3 length: 13 residues. The germline V gene encodes CDR1 SGHAT and CDR2 FQNNGV. Trimming took 4 bases from V and 4 from J, leaving 8 bases between them. Under the authors' procedure: Estimated nucleated cell counts came from reference gene primer amplification. TCRdb's table, derived via immunoSEQ multiplex PCR, lists solely in-frame clones and lacks some. V and J calls and clone size are those listed in that table; D and trimming were worked out from the DNA. Here the sample spans some 260,000 clones, 82% being singletons. The chain is built from TRBV11-2 and TRBJ1-5; unclear D gene. The material sequenced was peripheral blood. This receptor was obtained from a woman between 18 and 29 years old with acute or convalescent COVID-19. This chain's CDR3 is CASSSGINQPQHF. In nucleotides, the CDR3 is TGTGCCAGCAGCTCTGGCATAAATCAGCCCCAGCATTTT.